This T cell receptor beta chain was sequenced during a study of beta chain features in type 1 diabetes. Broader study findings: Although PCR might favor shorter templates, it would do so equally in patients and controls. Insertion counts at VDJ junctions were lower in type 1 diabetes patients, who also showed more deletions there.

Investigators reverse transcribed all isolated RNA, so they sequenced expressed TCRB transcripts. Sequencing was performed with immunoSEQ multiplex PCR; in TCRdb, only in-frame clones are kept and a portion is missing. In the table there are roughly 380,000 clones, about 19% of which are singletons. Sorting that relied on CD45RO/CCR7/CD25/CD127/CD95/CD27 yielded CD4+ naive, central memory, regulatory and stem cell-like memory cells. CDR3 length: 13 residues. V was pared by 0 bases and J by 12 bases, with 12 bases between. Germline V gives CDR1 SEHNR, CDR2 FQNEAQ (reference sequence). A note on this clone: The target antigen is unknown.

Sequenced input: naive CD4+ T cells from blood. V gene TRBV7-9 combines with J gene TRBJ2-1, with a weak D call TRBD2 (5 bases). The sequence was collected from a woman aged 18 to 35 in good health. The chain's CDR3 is CASSLARADGQFF. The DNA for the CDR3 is TGTGCCAGCAGCTTAGCGAGGGCAGACGGGCAGTTCTTC.